This T cell receptor beta chain was captured by sequencing in a study of T cell responses to AZD1222 COVID-19 vaccine. TCRdb keeps only in-frame clones here, not all; method: immunoSEQ multiplex PCR. This sample carries under 200,000 clones, roughly 94% of them seen once, and the ten largest clones take 0.64%. The V gene lost 7 bases and the J gene lost 2 bases, with 15 bases spanning the gap. The CDR3 has 13 amino acids. Germline lookup yields CDR1 SQVTM and CDR2 ANQGSEA. The chain has TRBV29-1 and TRBJ2-7; tentatively, D is TRBD2 (5 bases). Sample: peripheral blood, taken on day 0 of AZD1222 vaccination. The origin of this receptor is an adult in good health. The CDR3: CSAGRGRAYEQYF. CDR3 in DNA: TGCAGCGCCGGACGTGGGAGAGCCTACGAGCAGTACTTC.